The 14 T cell receptor beta chains in this list originate from one sample, sequenced in a study of CD8 T cells in Susac syndrome (dated by TCRdb to the late 2010s). Libraries were constructed by the immunoSEQ multiplex PCR assay. RNA was extracted using the RNeasy kit, and about 0.45 to 1 microgram was reverse transcribed with random hexamers. TCRdb reprocessing: public reads trimmed at Q25 with fastp, clones called with MiXCR, in-frame beta chains kept. Each entry is one CDR3 protein sequence, shown with its most common DNA and genes. This sample comprises about 240,000 distinct CDR3 sequences, about 95% of them detected only once. The biggest ten clones account for around 0.093% of the sample. The sample was CD4+ T cells from PBMCs. These receptors originate from a human donor with Susac syndrome.

CDR3 in DNA: TGCAGTGCTAGCAACGACCGGACCGGCGAGCAGTACTTC. This encodes CSASNDRTGEQYF. The genes are TRBV20-1 and TRBJ2-7, with unresolved D. CDR3 size: 13 residues. In germline, CDR1 is DFQATT, CDR2 SNEGSKA (reference sequence). The V and J ends lost 3 bases and 6 bases respectively, with 15 bases between them.

This clonotype was seen a few times. The rearrangement joins TRBV29-1 to TRBJ2-7; 10 nucleotides match TRBD1. V lost 6 bases and J lost 7; bases outside the gene matches: 6. The CDR3 covers 12 residues. Per germline, CDR1 SQVTM and CDR2 ANQGSEA. The CDR3 DNA sequence: TGCAGCGTAGGGGACAGGGGAGGAGAGCAGTACTTC. Translating gives CSVGDRGGEQYF.

V gene TRBV30 combines with J gene TRBJ1-2; the D gene is possibly TRBD1 (5 bases). The CDR3 is 14 residues long. V lost 4 bases and J 4 bases, leaving 16 bases between the germline ends. Germline V gene data show CDR1 as GTSNPN and CDR2 as SVGIG (reference sequence). This chain's CDR3 is CAWTRREGPYGYTF. In DNA, the CDR3 is TGTGCCTGGACCAGACGGGAGGGGCCCTATGGCTACACCTTC.

This clonotype was seen only a few times. The chain recombines TRBV5-4 with TRBJ1-2, with no clear D. The V end lost 0 bases, the J end lost 6 bases, and 6 bases lay between the germline ends. The germline CDR1 and CDR2 sequences are SGHNT and YYREEE (reference sequence). The CDR3 totals 12 residues. CDR3 residues: CASSLEGNGYTF. The CDR3, as DNA: TGTGCCAGCAGCTTGGAGGGAAATGGCTACACCTTC.

The rearrangement uses TRBV29-1 and TRBJ1-1; D remains unclear. The germline V gene encodes CDR1 SQVTM and CDR2 ANQGSEA. Between the trimmed V and J ends, which lost 3 bases and 2 bases, there was a span of 7 bases. This CDR3 comprises 12 residues. The CDR3 nucleotides are TGCAGCGTTGAGAGAGTTAACACTGAAGCTTTCTTT. This sequence encodes CSVERVNTEAFF.

The V call is TRBV12-3 or TRBV12-4, the J call TRBJ2-2, with 12 positions matching TRBD2. J gave up 2 bases and V 5 bases, and 6 bases lay outside the gene matches. The CDR3 contains 17 residues. This CDR3 is CASSPGLAGLNTGELFF. The CDR3 nucleotides read TGTGCCAGCAGTCCCGGACTAGCGGGGCTAAACACCGGGGAGCTGTTTTTT.

This chain connects TRBV6-1 to TRBJ2-2, with D maybe TRBD2 (5 bases). This CDR3 spans 15 amino acids. Per germline, CDR1 MNHNS and CDR2 SASEGT. Trimming took 7 bases from V and 2 from J, leaving 14 bases between them. CDR3 sequence (DNA): TGTGCCAGCAAAGGGAGTAGCGTCAACACCGGGGAGCTGTTTTTT. Translated: CASKGSSVNTGELFF.

J is TRBJ2-1 and V is TRBV18; TRBD1 or TRBD2 may be the D gene (5 bases each). Trimming removed 0 bases from V and 8 bases from J, with 11 bases in between. The CDR3 loop spans 14 amino acids. CDR1 is KGHSH and CDR2 is LQKENI in the germline V gene. The CDR3, as DNA: TGTGCCAGCTCACCACCGGGACCACGCCATGAGCAGTTCTTC. Protein: CASSPPGPRHEQFF.

The chain carries TRBV7-2 and TRBJ2-1, with D uncertain. CDR3 length equals 15 residues. V lost 0 bases to trimming and J lost 2 bases, with 8 bases between them. The germline V gene encodes CDR1 SGHTA and CDR2 FQGNSA. CDR3 sequence reads: CASSLAFSAYNEQFF. In DNA, the CDR3 is TGTGCCAGCAGCTTAGCGTTCAGTGCCTACAATGAGCAGTTCTTC. The whole variable domain, remainder taken from reference TRBV7-2 and TRBJ2-1, is GAGVSQSPSNKVTEKGKDVELRCDPISGHTALYWYRQSLGQGLEFLIYFQGNSAPDKSGLPSDRFSAERTGGSVSTLTIQRTQQEDSAVYLCASSLAFSAYNEQFFGPGTRLTVL.

This rearrangement joins TRBV4-1 to TRBJ1-2; D is unclear. With 0 bases removed from V and 1 base from J, the gap between germline ends came to 21 bases. Germline V gene data show CDR1 as MGHRA and CDR2 as YSYEKL. This CDR3 is 19 amino acids long. The CDR3 spells CASSQELAGWAANNYGYTF. The CDR3 bases are TGCGCCAGCAGCCAAGAGTTGGCGGGGTGGGCTGCGAATAACTATGGCTACACCTTC.

The chain combines TRBV11-2 with TRBJ2-2; D remains unclear. The CDR3 totals 12 residues. The V gene lost 3 bases and the J gene lost 7 bases, with 6 bases spanning the gap. From germline, CDR1 is SGHAT and CDR2 FQNNGV. Written as DNA, the CDR3 is TGTGCCAGCAGCTTTCGGGTCGGGGAGCTGTTTTTT. Translation: CASSFRVGELFF.

The gene calls are TRBV30 and TRBJ2-1; no definite D call. V dropped 1 base and J dropped 6 bases, with 10 bases sitting between them. The CDR3 extends over 13 amino acids. Germline V gives CDR1 GTSNPN, CDR2 SVGIG (reference sequence). The CDR3 reads CAWSGDNRNEQFF. The CDR3 region has the DNA TGTGCCTGGAGTGGAGACAATCGCAATGAGCAGTTCTTC.

The chain recombines TRBV12-3 or TRBV12-4 with TRBJ1-3; no reliable D call. V was trimmed by 6 bases and J by 0 bases, leaving 9 bases between them. The CDR3 runs to 14 residues. The CDR3 loop is CASSPPRSGNTIYF. The DNA of the CDR3 is TGTGCCAGCAGCCCCCCCCGCTCTGGAAACACCATATATTTT.

This chain joins TRBV20-1 and TRBJ2-3; D remains ambiguous. Germline-derived CDR1 and CDR2 are DFQATT and SNEGSKA (reference sequence). The CDR3 runs to 14 residues. Trimming took off 1 base at V and 2 bases at J, with 10 bases between the two ends. CDR3 in amino acids: CSARGTVITDTQYF. The CDR3 DNA sequence: TGCAGTGCTAGAGGAACCGTTATCACAGATACGCAGTATTTT.